This T cell receptor beta chain was sequenced in a study of T cells in tuberculosis. Time point defined: new active TB diagnosis, blood taken before or within 7 days of starting treatment. Each clinical donor contributed on average roughly 100,000 T cells from unsorted cryopreserved PBMC. With 5 bases removed from V and 2 bases from J, the gap between germline ends came to 7 bases. Germline CDR1 LNHDA, CDR2 SQIVND (reference sequence). The CDR3 has 13 amino acids. This clone appeared once. Generated by immunoSEQ multiplex PCR, the TCRdb table keeps only in-frame clones and is missing some. The table has roughly 32,000 clones, 80% to 95% seen once.

The sequencing here drew on PBMCs, taken at tuberculosis diagnosis. This TCR came from an adult with tuberculosis. The J gene is TRBJ1-5, the V gene TRBV19, with a possible D match to TRBD1 (5 bases). For the CDR3, the DNA is TGTGCCAGTAGTCAGGGCGGCAATCAGCCCCAGCATTTT. Translation gives CASSQGGNQPQHF.